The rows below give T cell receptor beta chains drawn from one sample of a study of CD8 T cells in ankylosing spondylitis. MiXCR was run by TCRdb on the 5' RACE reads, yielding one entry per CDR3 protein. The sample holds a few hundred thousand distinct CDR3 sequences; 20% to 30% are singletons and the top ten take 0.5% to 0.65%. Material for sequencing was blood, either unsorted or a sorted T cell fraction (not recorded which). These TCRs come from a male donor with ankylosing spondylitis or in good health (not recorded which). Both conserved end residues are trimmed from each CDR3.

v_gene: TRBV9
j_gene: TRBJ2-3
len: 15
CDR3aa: ASSEGTSGGAADTQY

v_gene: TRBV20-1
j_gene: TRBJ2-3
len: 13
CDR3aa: SARQSRVMRDTQY

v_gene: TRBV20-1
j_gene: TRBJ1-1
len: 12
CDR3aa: SARRQGGRTEAF

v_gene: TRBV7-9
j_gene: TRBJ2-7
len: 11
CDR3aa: ASSLAAGYEQY

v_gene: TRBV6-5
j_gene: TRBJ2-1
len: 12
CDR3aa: ASSYSAAYNEQF

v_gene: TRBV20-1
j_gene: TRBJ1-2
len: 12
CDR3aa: SAIGTLRDYGYT

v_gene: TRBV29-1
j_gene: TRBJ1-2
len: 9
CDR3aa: SVATGAGYT

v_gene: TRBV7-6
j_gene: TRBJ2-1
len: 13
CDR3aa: ASSSGTSVYNEQF

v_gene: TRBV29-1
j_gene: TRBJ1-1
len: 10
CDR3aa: SAKGSWGEAF

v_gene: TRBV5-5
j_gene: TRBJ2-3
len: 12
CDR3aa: ASSLRIPPDTQY

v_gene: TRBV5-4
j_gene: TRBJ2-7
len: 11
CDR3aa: ASSLNHWEEQY

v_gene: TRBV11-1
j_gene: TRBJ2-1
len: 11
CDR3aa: ASRDSHYNEQF

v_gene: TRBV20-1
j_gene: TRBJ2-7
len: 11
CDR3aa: SARGAGVDEQY

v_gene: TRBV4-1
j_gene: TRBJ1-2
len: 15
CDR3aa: ASSLSGGGGSGYGYT

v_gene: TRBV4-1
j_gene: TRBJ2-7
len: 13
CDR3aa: ASSQDRRQGYEQY

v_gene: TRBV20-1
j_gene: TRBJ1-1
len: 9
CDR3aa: SALLNTEAF

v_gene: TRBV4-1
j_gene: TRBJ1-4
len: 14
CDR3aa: ASSQDPWAGEGKLF

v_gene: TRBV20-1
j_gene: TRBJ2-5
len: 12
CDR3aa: SAQGGTPMETQY

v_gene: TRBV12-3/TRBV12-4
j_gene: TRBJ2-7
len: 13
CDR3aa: ASSLAAGGIYEQY

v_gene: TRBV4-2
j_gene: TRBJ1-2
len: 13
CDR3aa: ASSHGDRDRGGYT

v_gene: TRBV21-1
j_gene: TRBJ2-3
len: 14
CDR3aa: ASVRGPNDVTDTQY

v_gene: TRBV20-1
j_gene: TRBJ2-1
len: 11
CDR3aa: SARTGPYNEQF

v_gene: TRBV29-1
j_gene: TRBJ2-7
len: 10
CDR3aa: SVIDSDYEQY

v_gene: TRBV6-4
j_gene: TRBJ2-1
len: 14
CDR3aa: ASSDGGAGANNEQF

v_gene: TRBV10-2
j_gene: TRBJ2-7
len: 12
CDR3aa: ASSENGRPYEQY

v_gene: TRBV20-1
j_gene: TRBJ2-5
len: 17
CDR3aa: SARETSGTSGGIQETQY

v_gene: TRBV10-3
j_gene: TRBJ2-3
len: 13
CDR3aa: AILSGGGAGDTQY

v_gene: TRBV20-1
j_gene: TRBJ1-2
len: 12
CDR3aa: SARLTEWSYGYT

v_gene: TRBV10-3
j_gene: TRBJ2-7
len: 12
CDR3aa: AISGGAGNYEQY

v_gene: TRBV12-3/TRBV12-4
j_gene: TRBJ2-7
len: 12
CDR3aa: ASSLSGTANEQY

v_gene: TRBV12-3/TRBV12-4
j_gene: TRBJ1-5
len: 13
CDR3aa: ASSFTQGAYQPQH

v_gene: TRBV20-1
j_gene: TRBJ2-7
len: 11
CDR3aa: SARGPLSYEQY

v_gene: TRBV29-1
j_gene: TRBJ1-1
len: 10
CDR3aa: SVGRGAVEAF

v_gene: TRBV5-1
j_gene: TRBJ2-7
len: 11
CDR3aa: ASSLTGSYEQY

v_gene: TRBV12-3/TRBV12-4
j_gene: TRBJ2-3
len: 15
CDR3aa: ASSFYQGLSSTDTQY

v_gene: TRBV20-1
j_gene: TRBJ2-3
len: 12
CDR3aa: SADLAGARDTQY